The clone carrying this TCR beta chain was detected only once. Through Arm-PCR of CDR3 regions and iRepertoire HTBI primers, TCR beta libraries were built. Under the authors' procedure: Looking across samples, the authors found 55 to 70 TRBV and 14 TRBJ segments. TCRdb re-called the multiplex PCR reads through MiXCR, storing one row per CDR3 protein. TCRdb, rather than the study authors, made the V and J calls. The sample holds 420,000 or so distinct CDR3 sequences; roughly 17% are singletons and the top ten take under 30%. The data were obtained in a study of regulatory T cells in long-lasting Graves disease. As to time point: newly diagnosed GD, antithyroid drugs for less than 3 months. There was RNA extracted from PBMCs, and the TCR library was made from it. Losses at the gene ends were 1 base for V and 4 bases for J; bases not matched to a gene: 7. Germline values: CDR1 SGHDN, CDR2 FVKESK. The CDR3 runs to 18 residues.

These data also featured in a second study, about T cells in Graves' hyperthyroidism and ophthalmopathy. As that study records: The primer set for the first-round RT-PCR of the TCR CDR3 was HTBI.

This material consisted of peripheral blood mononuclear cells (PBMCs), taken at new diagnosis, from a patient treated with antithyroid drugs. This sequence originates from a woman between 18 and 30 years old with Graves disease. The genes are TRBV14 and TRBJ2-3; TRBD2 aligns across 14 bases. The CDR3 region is CASSQVLRLAGGADTQYF. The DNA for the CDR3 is TGTGCCAGCAGCCAAGTTCTACGACTAGCGGGAGGGGCAGATACGCAGTATTTT.